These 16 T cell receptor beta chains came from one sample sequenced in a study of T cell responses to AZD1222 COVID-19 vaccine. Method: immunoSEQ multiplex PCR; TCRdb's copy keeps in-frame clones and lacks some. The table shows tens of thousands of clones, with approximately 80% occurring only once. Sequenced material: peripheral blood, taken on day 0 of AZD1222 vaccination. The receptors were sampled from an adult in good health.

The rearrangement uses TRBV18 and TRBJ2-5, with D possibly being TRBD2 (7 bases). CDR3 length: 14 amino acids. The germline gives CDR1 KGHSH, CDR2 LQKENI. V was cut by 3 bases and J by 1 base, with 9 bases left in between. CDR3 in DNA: TGTGCCAGCTCACCGGGAGGGGGCCAAGAGACCCAGTACTTC. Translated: CASSPGGGQETQYF.

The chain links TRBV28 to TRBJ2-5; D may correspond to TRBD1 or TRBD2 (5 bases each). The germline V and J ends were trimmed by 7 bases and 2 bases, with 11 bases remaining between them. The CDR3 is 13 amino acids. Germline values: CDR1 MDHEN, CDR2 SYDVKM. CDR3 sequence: CASTGPVQETQYF. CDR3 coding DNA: TGTGCCAGCACGGGACCGGTACAAGAGACCCAGTACTTC. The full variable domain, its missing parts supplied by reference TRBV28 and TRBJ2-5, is DVKVTQSSRYLVKRTGEKVFLECVQDMDHENMFWYRQDPGLGLRLIYFSYDVKMKEKGDIPEGYSVSREKKERFSLILESASTNQTSMYLCASTGPVQETQYFGPGTRLLVL.

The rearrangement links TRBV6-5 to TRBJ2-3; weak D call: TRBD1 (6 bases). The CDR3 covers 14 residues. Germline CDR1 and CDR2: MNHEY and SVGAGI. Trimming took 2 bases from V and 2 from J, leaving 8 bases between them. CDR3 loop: CASSYGGTTDTQYF. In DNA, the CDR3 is TGTGCCAGCAGTTACGGGGGCACCACAGATACGCAGTATTTT.

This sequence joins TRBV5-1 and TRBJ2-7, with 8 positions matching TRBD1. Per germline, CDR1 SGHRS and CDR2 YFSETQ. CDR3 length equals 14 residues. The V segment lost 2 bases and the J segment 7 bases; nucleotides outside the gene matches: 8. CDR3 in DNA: TGCGCCAGCAGCTTCGAGGCCAGGGGGCTTGAGCAGTACTTC. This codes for CASSFEARGLEQYF.

The CDR3 region has the DNA TGTGCCAGCAGTGGCCAGGAGGGTTGGACGGGAGATACGCAGTATTTT. Its protein product is CASSGQEGWTGDTQYF. This chain joins TRBV2 and TRBJ2-3; TRBD2 might be the D (6 bases). The germline V and J ends were trimmed by 4 bases and 5 bases, with 19 bases remaining between them. The CDR3 is 16 amino acids. Looked up from germline, CDR1 is SNHLY and CDR2 is FYNNEI.

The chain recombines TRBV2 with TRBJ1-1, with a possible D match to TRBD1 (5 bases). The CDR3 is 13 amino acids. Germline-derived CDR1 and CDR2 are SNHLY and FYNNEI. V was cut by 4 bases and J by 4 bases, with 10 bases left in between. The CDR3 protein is CASSAVGVTEAFF. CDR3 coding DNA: TGTGCCAGCAGTGCGGTAGGGGTCACTGAAGCTTTCTTT.

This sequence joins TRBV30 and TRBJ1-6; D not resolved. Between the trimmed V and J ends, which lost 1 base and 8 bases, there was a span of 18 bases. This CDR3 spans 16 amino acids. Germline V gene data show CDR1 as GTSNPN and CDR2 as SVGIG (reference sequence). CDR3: CAWSDRGRLRYSPLHF. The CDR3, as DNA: TGTGCCTGGAGTGACCGAGGAAGATTGAGGTATTCACCCCTCCACTTT. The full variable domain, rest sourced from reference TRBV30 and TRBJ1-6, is SQTIHQWPATLVQPVGSPLSLECTVEGTSNPNLYWYRQAAGRGLQLLFYSVGIGQISSEVPQNLSASRPQDRQFILSSKKLLLSDSGFYLCAWSDRGRLRYSPLHFGNGTRLTVT.

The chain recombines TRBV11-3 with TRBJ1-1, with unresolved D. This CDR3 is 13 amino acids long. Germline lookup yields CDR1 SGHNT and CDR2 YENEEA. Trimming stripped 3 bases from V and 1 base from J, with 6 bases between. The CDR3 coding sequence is TGTGCCAGCAGCTTGCAGGAGAACACTGAAGCTTTCTTT. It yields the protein CASSLQENTEAFF.

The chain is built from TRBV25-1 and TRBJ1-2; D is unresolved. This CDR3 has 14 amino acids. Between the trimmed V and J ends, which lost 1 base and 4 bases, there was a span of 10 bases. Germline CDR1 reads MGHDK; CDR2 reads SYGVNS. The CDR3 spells CASSESGRFYGYTF. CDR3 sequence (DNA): TGTGCCAGCAGTGAATCTGGCCGATTCTATGGCTACACCTTC.

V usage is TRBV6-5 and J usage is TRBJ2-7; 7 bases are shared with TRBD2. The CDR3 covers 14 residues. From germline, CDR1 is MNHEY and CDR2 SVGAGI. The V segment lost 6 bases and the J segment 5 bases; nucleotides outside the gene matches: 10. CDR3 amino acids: CASSPVGGTNEQYV. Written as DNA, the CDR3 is TGTGCCAGCAGCCCGGTGGGGGGGACCAACGAGCAGTACGTC.

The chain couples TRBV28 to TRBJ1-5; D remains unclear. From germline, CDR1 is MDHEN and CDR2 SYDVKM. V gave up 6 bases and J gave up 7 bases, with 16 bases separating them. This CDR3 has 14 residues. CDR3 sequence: CASSKDGSAQPQHF. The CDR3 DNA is TGTGCCAGCAGCAAGGACGGTTCAGCCCAGCCCCAGCATTTT.

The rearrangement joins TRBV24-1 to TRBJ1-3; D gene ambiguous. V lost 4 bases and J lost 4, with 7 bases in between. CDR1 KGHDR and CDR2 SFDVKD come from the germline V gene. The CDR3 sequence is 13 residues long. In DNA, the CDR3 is TGTGCCACCAGTGAGTCCTTAGGAAACACCATATATTTT. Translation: CATSESLGNTIYF.

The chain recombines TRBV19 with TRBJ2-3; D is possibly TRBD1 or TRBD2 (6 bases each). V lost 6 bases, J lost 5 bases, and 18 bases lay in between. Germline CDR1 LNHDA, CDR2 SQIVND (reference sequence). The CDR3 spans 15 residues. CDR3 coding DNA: TGTGCCAGTAGCGCAGTCCCCGGGGGCAGAGATACGCAGTATTTT. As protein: CASSAVPGGRDTQYF.

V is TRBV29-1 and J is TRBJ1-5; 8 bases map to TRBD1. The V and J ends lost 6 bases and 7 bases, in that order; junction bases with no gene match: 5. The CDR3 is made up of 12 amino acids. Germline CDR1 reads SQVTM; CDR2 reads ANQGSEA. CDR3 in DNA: TGCAGCGTGGCGGACAGGGAACAGCCCCAGCATTTT. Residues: CSVADREQPQHF.

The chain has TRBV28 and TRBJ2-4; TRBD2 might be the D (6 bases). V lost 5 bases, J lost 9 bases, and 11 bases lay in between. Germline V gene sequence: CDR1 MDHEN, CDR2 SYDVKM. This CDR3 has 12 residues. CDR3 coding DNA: TGTGCCAGCAGTCCGGCGGGGACCATTCAGTACTTC. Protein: CASSPAGTIQYF.

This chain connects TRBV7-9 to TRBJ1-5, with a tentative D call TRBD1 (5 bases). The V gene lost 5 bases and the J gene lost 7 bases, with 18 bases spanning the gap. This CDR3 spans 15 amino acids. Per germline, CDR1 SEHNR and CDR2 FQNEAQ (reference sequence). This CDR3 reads CASSPPGTDGQPQHF. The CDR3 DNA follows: TGTGCCAGCAGCCCCCCCGGGACCGACGGCCAGCCCCAGCATTTT.